The entry below describes one T cell receptor (beta chain). Its antigen is not yet known. The input lacks base qualities; no much larger clone sits a single base away. Library method: the immunoSEQ multiplex PCR assay. The multiplex PCR relied on a mix of 60 forward primers for TCR Vbeta segments and 13 reverse primers for TCR Jbeta segments. A multiplex PCR assay on genomic DNA amplified the CDR3 region of rearranged TCR beta genes. On the Illumina HiSeq System, the amplified TCR beta libraries were sequenced as 87-base-pair reads. In the source study's methods: A later analysis tallied 80 million to 95 million unique TCR beta chains across the 600 to 700 repertoires, and approximately 9.9 million of those chains were shared by two or more donors. To remove PCR and sequencing errors, raw reads were error-corrected and collapsed into unique sequences using a nearest-neighbor algorithm that merged closely related sequences. To assign V, D and J gene segments, CDR3 sequences were aligned to IMGT reference sequences. For a sequence to be retained, at least a six-nucleotide match to both a V gene segment and a J gene segment was required. Rearrangements were called productive when the CDR3 lacked stop codons and stayed in frame with V and J; all others were non-productive. Following IMGT convention, CDR3 was defined as the stretch from the second conserved V-encoded cysteine up to the conserved J-encoded phenylalanine. The earlier analysis of about 610 of the donors excluded any sequence lacking an unambiguous match to a single V gene segment. In an earlier analysis of 587 of the donors, a V segment was called functional when productive rearrangements were above 56.7%, and segregating when the standard deviation between donors exceeded 5%. A statistical classification framework was developed to diagnose cytomegalovirus status using the catalog of TCR beta chain sequences. In a later analysis, TCR nucleotide sequences were compared against IMGT/GENE-DB human TR gene sequences so that V and J genes could be assigned. A later analysis assigned CDR3 sequences and most-parsimonious VDJ recombination scenarios with the TCRdist pipeline. In a later analysis, each TCR beta chain was defined by its CDR3 amino acid sequence together with its V-gene family, and reads without a unique V-gene family were excluded. To address suspected cross-contamination and a sequencing artifact, a later analysis removed around 590 highly shared, low-generation-probability nucleotide sequences. For each public chain, a later analysis derived a clonal expansion index from normalized ranks of inferred template counts within each repertoire. Generation probabilities in a later analysis came from a VDJ recombination model fitted to out-of-frame rearrangements, and those results were checked against IGoR. Hypergeometric tests were used in a later analysis to score TCR-TCR, TCR-HLA and TCR-CMV co-occurrence, with a repertoire-size bias correction applied to the TCR pairs. False discovery rates were estimated in a later analysis by permuting HLA or CMV assignments 20 times. A later analysis grouped co-occurring TCRs with DBSCAN, adding TCRdist sequence similarity when clustering within HLA-allele-positive subsets. Co-occurrence clustering excluded repertoires with fewer than 30,000 or more than 120,000 public chains, plus five with anomalous nucleotide sharing. This immuneACCESS table, as held by TCRdb, lists in-frame sequences with V and J called but not all clones. Of the missing ones, under half trace to an unresolved V gene in checked studies; the others have no known cause. The V and J calls and clone size are taken from that table; D and trimming were inferred from the DNA. This sample lists hundreds of thousands of clones; about 66% were detected once. The ten largest account for 2% to 2.5% of the sample.

The data are from a study of cytomegalovirus exposure and HLA in healthy donors (dated by TCRdb to the late 2010s). A note on the overall study: An earlier analysis of some 550 of the donors reported about 250 Gb of sequence data and roughly 110 million unique TCR beta sequences from roughly 180 million T cells. High-throughput TCR immunosequencing, statistical association of individual TCRs with disease status, and machine learning were combined to predict cytomegalovirus infection status. Typing coverage differed by locus: A, B, C, DRB1 and DQB1 were typed in about 629-640 donors, DQA1 in about 500, DPA1 in 606, and DPB1 in around 440. Class I and class II HLA loci were covered by the typing at four-digit resolution. Every discovery cohort repertoire had been produced on one sequencing platform. To study patterns of TCR occurrence, a later analysis re-analyzed previously published TCR beta repertoires from around 700 donors and added high-resolution HLA genotyping. Donor age, sex, ethnicity and CMV serostatus were compiled alongside the repertoire data. The study aimed to test whether cataloging public T cell receptors could reveal signatures of past pathogen exposure. Among over 350 genotyped donors of the cohort, an average of around 240,000 unique TCR beta nucleotide sequences were sequenced per donor, roughly a sixth of them non-productive. Along with the roughly 700-subject first cohort, a separate validation cohort of some 130 different subjects was used. Genome-wide SNP genotypes for about 65% of the roughly 670 donors were used in a later genetic analysis, which treated that subset as a discovery cohort. The later analysis used no new phenotypic data to find candidate immune exposures, relying instead on TCR beta sequences and their occurrence across donors. Roughly 300 gigabases of sequencing data and 75 million to 85 million unique TCR sequences made up an early release that covered around 640 HLA-typed donors. An earlier analysis of around 640 of the donors used high-throughput TCR beta sequencing to judge whether each TCR beta V gene segment behaved as functional or pseudogenic. Roughly 5 DR-DQ haplotypes were handled as single units for association and clustering, since linkage in the cohort was strong. Using immunosequencing, the study profiled T cell repertoires from some 670 subjects and related those repertoires to cytomegalovirus serostatus. Of the 398 genotyped donors, 65% to 90% fell in the genetic ancestry cluster associated with self-reported Caucasian donors. Broad study findings and their caveats: In a later analysis, most CMV-associated TCR beta chains were found to appear HLA-restricted, with HLA associations seemingly driven largely by CMV exposure. When HLA alleles, especially DR and DQ, strongly co-occurred, attributing TCR associations to individual alleles was difficult. In vitro tests confirmed that a few of the cytomegalovirus-associated TCR beta chains recognize cytomegalovirus antigens. A further reported finding was that TCR beta sequences accurately predicted the HLA-A and HLA-B alleles for most subjects in the first cohort. Some IMGT-functional V segments, including TRBV6-2 and TRBV6-3, could not be distinguished by the 87-base-pair reads and were therefore excluded. In a later genetic analysis, fewer N-insertions in productive TCRs were reported among donors in an Asian-associated ancestry cluster than the roughly 640-donor mean. In a later analysis, 15,000 to 20,000 TCR beta sequences were associated with specific HLA alleles at a false discovery rate of 0.05. An association between a missense DCLRE1C variant and V-gene and J-gene trimming of TCR beta chains was found in a later genetic analysis and replicated in an independent cohort. According to a later analysis, parvovirus B19, influenza, CMV and Epstein-Barr virus appeared linked to several top co-occurrence clusters. According to a later analysis, TCR association rates differed among HLA loci, with DRB1 alleles showing the most associated TCRs and HLA-C alleles showing the fewest. In an earlier analysis of 587 of the donors, most TCR beta V segments appeared in productive rearrangements about 87% or about 30% of the time, broadly matching IMGT annotations. The classifier was reported to diagnose cytomegalovirus status with high specificity and sensitivity in both the original and validation cohorts. Immune exposure information for the cohort was limited to CMV serostatus. A group of highly shared sequence variants was considered likely to be a technical artifact of the sequencing pipeline. Sequencing depth was assumed to be roughly uniform across donors in the presence/absence analyses, though that assumption may not hold. Only TCR beta chains were sequenced in this cohort, and the absence of alpha or paired-chain data limited detectable features. While some public TCRs were present in many individuals, most TCR sequences turned up only very rarely across donors. In a later analysis, HLA-associated TCR beta chains showed more clonal expansion and lower generation probabilities than non-associated chains that were equally common. Because some donors lacked HLA typing at each locus, the association tests relied only on the typed subset. A total of about 150 TCR beta chains were listed by the study as associated with cytomegalovirus. Linkage disequilibrium might explain the correlated functional status among segregating V segments, but an unknown experimental factor could not be excluded. The authors suggested that the approach could potentially be extended to other disease states and immunological phenotypes. Over 15 rarely observed V segments, including chromosome 9 orphons, were excluded from the earlier analysis of several hundred of the donors because counts were too low.

Spanning cysteine to phenylalanine, the CDR3 consists of 14 amino acids. CDR3 DNA only is kept here, 42 bases in frame from base 1. V lost 7 bases and J lost 2 bases, and the count of bases not matched to a germline gene is 5. The germline V gene (reference sequence) supplies CDR1 LNHDA and CDR2 SQIVND. The cohort was made up of about 670 healthy bone marrow donors. At the time of sampling, every cohort member was nominally healthy, though immune exposures that went unrecorded were likely present. The donor tested CMV seronegative, placing the donor among the 300 to 450 seronegative members of the cohort. Every donor gave a peripheral blood sample, and the peripheral blood mononuclear cells from that sample were used for TCR beta sequencing. Genomic DNA extraction from the blood cell samples was performed with the Qiagen DNeasy Blood Extraction Kit.

Material: PBMCs. This TCR derives from a female donor in good health and CMV-seronegative. The V gene is TRBV19 and the J gene is TRBJ2-1, and 7 bases in between align with TRBD1. CDR3 reads: CASTTGQTYNEQFF. The bases are TGTGCCAGTACGACGGGACAGACCTACAATGAGCAGTTCTTC.